This TCR beta chain emerged from a study of preoperative IRX-2 immunotherapy in early breast cancer. Repertoires were generated with immunoSEQ multiplex PCR, while TCRdb's copy carries only in-frame clones and drops some. Of some 25,000 clones in the sample, more than 80% were seen once. Treatment in this sample: preoperative locoregional IRX-2 cytokine immunotherapy. Unmatched junction bases numbered 11, after V lost 1 base and J lost 2 bases. This CDR3 contains 18 residues. CDR1 SGHDN and CDR2 FVKESK come from the germline V gene. The V call is TRBV14, the J call TRBJ2-1; 7 bases match TRBD1. Sequencing was performed on tumor tissue, taken after IRX-2 immunotherapy. The TCR comes from a human donor with breast cancer. CDR3 region: CASSQAYQGQVTYNEQFF. The CDR3 region has the DNA TGTGCCAGCAGCCAAGCCTATCAAGGACAGGTGACCTACAATGAGCAGTTCTTC.